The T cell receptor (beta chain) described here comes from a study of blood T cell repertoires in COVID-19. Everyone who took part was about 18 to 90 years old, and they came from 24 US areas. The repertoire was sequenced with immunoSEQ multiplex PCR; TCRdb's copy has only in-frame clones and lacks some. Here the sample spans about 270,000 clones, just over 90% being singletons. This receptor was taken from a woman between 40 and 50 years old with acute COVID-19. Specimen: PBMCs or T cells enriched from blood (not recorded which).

As DNA, the CDR3 is TGCGCCAGCAGCCCTAGAGGTGGCTCTGGAAACACCATATATTTT. It specifies CASSPRGGSGNTIYF. The V gene is TRBV5-1, the J gene TRBJ1-3; D ambiguous. The V end was cut by 4 bases, the J end by 0 bases, with 11 bases between. CDR3 length: 15 amino acids. Germline V gene lookup returns CDR1 SGHRS and CDR2 YFSETQ.